This T cell receptor beta chain was recorded in a study of blood T cell repertoires in COVID-19. Study-wide background: The United States, Italy and Spain provided the acute and convalescent COVID-19 samples. T cells, B-cell-depleted T cells, or PBMCs supplied cDNA or gDNA.

Original data processing: Estimation of nucleated cell counts relied on the amplification of reference gene primers. Clones were sequenced by immunoSEQ multiplex PCR, and TCRdb holds only the in-frame ones, with some missing. Clone size and the V and J calls come from that table; the DNA yielded D and trimming. This table holds about 140,000 clones, 81% found once. This clone was seen a single time. The sequence came from a human donor in a cohort sampled during active COVID-19. The sequenced sample consisted of peripheral blood.

As DNA, the CDR3 is TGTGCCAGCAGTTATTCTAGCGGGAGCAGCTCCTACGAGCAGTACTTC. As protein: CASSYSSGSSSYEQYF. The chain couples TRBV27 to TRBJ2-7; 10 bases align to TRBD2. The CDR3 consists of 16 residues. With 4 bases clipped from V and 0 bases from J, the junction kept 6 bases outside the gene matches. Germline-derived CDR1 and CDR2 are MNHEY and SMNVEV (reference sequence).